These 30 T cell receptor beta chains were sequenced from one sample in a study of control samples from healthy donors and cancer patients. The protocol was immunoSEQ multiplex PCR, while the TCRdb copy is restricted to in-frame clones and leaves out a portion. The sample contains 60,000 to 95,000 clones, more than 75% of which appear only once. Material: blood. Every receptor here comes from a man aged 50 to 60 in good health.

The chain links TRBV10-1 to TRBJ1-2; tentative D call: TRBD1 (6 bases). The V and J ends lost 9 bases and 7 bases respectively, with 15 bases between them. Germline V gives CDR1 WNHNN, CDR2 SYGVQD (reference sequence). The CDR3 is 12 residues long. The CDR3 here is CARTGPGGGYTF. The CDR3 DNA is TGCGCCAGGACAGGCCCCGGGGGTGGCTACACCTTC.

This clone was seen just once. The CDR3 is CSVAQNRAGEKLFF. In DNA, the CDR3 is TGCAGCGTTGCCCAAAACAGGGCCGGGGAAAAACTGTTTTTT. The chain links TRBV29-1 to TRBJ1-4; a possible D gene is TRBD1 (6 bases). CDR3 length: 14 residues. The V gene lost 4 bases and the J gene lost 8 bases, with 17 bases spanning the gap. Germline-derived CDR1 and CDR2 are SQVTM and ANQGSEA.

The gene calls are TRBV10-1 and TRBJ2-2; D gene uncertain. The CDR3 extends over 15 amino acids. Germline CDR1 WNHNN, CDR2 SYGVQD (reference sequence). Trimming cost V 5 bases and J 0 bases, with 10 bases left between them. As DNA, the CDR3 is TGCGCCAGCAGTCTTTTACTAACGAACACCGGGGAGCTGTTTTTT. Protein: CASSLLLTNTGELFF.

The chain uses TRBV7-8 and TRBJ1-5; TRBD1 might be the D (6 bases). V was clipped by 4 bases and J by 5 bases, with 21 bases between them. Germline V CDR1 and CDR2: SGHVS, FQNEAQ. The CDR3 runs to 17 residues. CDR3 amino acids: CASSWYRARQLHQPQHF. CDR3 nucleotide sequence: TGTGCCAGCAGCTGGTACAGGGCCCGCCAACTCCATCAGCCCCAGCATTTT.

This CDR3 reads CASSVATLAEDTQYF. The DNA for the CDR3 is TGTGCCAGCAGCGTAGCTACACTAGCAGAAGATACGCAGTATTTT. The chain couples TRBV9 to TRBJ2-3; D perhaps matches TRBD2 (6 bases). The CDR3 covers 15 residues. Trimming took off 0 bases at V and 5 bases at J, with 13 bases between the two ends. From germline, CDR1 is SGDLS and CDR2 YYNGEE. Based on the CDR3 plus reference TRBV9 and TRBJ2-3, the full variable domain is DSGVTQTPKHLITATGQRVTLRCSPRSGDLSVYWYQQSLDQGLQFLIQYYNGEERAKGNILERFSAQQFPDLHSELNLSSLELGDSALYFCASSVATLAEDTQYFGPGTRLTVL.

J is TRBJ1-2 and V is TRBV4-1; D is ambiguous. CDR1 is MGHRA and CDR2 is YSYEKL in the germline V gene. The CDR3 runs 14 residues. Trimming shortened V by 0 bases and J by 4 bases, and 9 bases separated the two germline ends. The chain's CDR3 is CASSQDSGSYGYTF. Here the CDR3 DNA reads TGCGCCAGCAGCCAAGATTCGGGGAGCTATGGCTACACCTTC.

V and J are TRBV19 and TRBJ1-6; 8 bases align to TRBD1. Germline V lookup: CDR1 LNHDA, CDR2 SQIVND (reference sequence). CDR3 length equals 15 residues. Trimming took 7 bases from V and 7 from J; bases not matched to a gene: 9. CDR3 nucleotide sequence: TGTGCCAGTACCGATCGGACAGGGCGAAATTCACCCCTCCACTTT. This translates into CASTDRTGRNSPLHF. Drawing the rest from reference TRBV19 and TRBJ1-6, the complete variable domain is DGGITQSPKYLFRKEGQNVTLSCEQNLNHDAMYWYRQDPGQGLRLIYYSQIVNDFQKGDIAEGYSVSREKKESFPLTVTSAQKNPTAFYLCASTDRTGRNSPLHFGNGTRLTVT.

The chain couples TRBV3-1 (or the pseudogene TRBV3-2) to TRBJ2-5; the match to TRBD2 covers 12 bases. The CDR3 covers 14 residues. Trimming at V came to 4 bases and at J to 4 bases, leaving 1 base not matched to a gene. Per the germline V gene, CDR1 is LGHDT and CDR2 is YNNKEL (reference sequence). The CDR3 reads CASSLGLAGETQYF. For the CDR3, the DNA is TGTGCCAGCAGCCTGGGACTAGCGGGAGAGACCCAGTACTTC.

V usage is TRBV6-5 and J usage is TRBJ2-3; D remains unclear. The CDR3 loop spans 16 amino acids. CDR1 and CDR2 from the germline V gene are MNHEY and SVGAGI. Trimming pared 0 bases from V and 4 bases from J, leaving 14 bases between. CDR3: CASSYSITARPDTQYF. CDR3 in DNA: TGTGCCAGCAGTTACTCGATAACCGCAAGACCAGATACGCAGTATTTT.

The chain uses TRBV5-1 and TRBJ2-3; 7 bases are a match to TRBD2. V was pared by 3 bases and J by 10 bases, with 8 bases of the junction left unmatched. Looked up from germline, CDR1 is SGHRS and CDR2 is YFSETQ. The CDR3 totals 13 residues. CDR3 protein: CASSSQPSGPQYF. The CDR3 coding sequence is TGCGCCAGCAGCTCCCAGCCTAGCGGTCCGCAGTATTTT.

The V and J genes are TRBV9 and TRBJ2-5; 7 bases fit TRBD1. This CDR3 region has 15 residues. The J segment lost 2 bases and the V segment lost 3 bases, leaving 7 bases of the junction unmatched. Germline CDR1 is SGDLS and CDR2 is YYNGEE. This chain's CDR3 is CASSGRGRQQETQYF. CDR3 sequence (DNA): TGTGCCAGCAGCGGTAGGGGGCGGCAGCAAGAGACCCAGTACTTC.

The chain recombines TRBV5-4 with TRBJ1-5; D is undetermined. The germline V gene encodes CDR1 SGHNT and CDR2 YYREEE (reference sequence). The CDR3 totals 13 residues. Trimming took off 0 bases at V and 7 bases at J, with 8 bases between the two ends. CDR3 sequence reads: CASSLDARQPQHF. For the CDR3, the DNA is TGTGCCAGCAGCTTGGATGCGAGGCAGCCCCAGCATTTT.

J is TRBJ1-2 and V is TRBV2; D might be TRBD1 (6 bases). The germline V and J ends were trimmed by 7 bases and 7 bases, with 13 bases remaining between them. Germline V gives CDR1 SNHLY, CDR2 FYNNEI. The CDR3 is 12 amino acids. The CDR3 spells CASKVGGGGYTF. In DNA form, the CDR3 reads TGTGCCAGCAAAGTTGGGGGCGGTGGCTACACCTTC.

V and J are TRBV5-1 and TRBJ2-3; 10 bases match TRBD1. Germline V gene sequence: CDR1 SGHRS, CDR2 YFSETQ. This CDR3 contains 16 residues. The J segment lost 1 base and the V segment lost 3 bases, leaving 5 bases of the junction unmatched. CDR3 in amino acids: CASSSTGTGGTDTQYF. CDR3 nucleotides: TGCGCCAGCAGCTCGACGGGGACAGGGGGCACAGATACGCAGTATTTT.

This chain's CDR3 is CASSQGWDGSYEQYF. The CDR3, as DNA: TGTGCCAGCAGCCAAGGGTGGGACGGGAGTTACGAGCAGTACTTC. The gene calls are TRBV4-2 and TRBJ2-7; tentatively, D is TRBD2 (6 bases). The V and J ends lost 1 base and 4 bases respectively, with 14 bases between them. The CDR3 has 15 residues. Germline CDR1 is LGHNA and CDR2 is YNFKEQ.

The genes are TRBV4-3 and TRBJ2-3; perhaps D is TRBD1 or TRBD2 (5 bases each). V was clipped by 0 bases and J by 1 base, with 17 bases between them. Germline CDR1 reads LGHNA; CDR2 reads YSLEER. The CDR3 spans 18 residues. The CDR3 reads CASSQEGPGLQGTDTQYF. The CDR3, as DNA: TGCGCCAGCAGCCAAGAAGGTCCGGGATTACAGGGCACAGATACGCAGTATTTT.

In this sample, this clone turned up a few times. The chain recombines TRBV6-6 with TRBJ1-2; 9 nucleotides agree with TRBD1. Germline loops: CDR1 MNHNY, CDR2 SVGAGI (reference sequence). Trimming cost V 4 bases and J 5 bases; bases outside gene matches: 2. CDR3 size: 13 residues. The DNA for the CDR3 is TGTGCCAGCAGTTTAGGGACAGGGTATGGCTACACCTTC. Translating gives CASSLGTGYGYTF.

This chain joins TRBV6-2 or TRBV6-3 and TRBJ2-1; 10 nucleotides agree with TRBD2. This CDR3 has 15 residues. V lost 6 bases and J lost 9; bases outside the gene matches: 11. Germline V gene data show CDR1 as MNHEY and CDR2 as SVGEGT. The CDR3 bases are TGTGCCAGCAGCAACCCTGGGCTAGCGGGAGCTGAGCAGTTCTTC. Amino acids: CASSNPGLAGAEQFF.

V gene TRBV11-3 combines with J gene TRBJ2-5; tentative D call: TRBD2 (6 bases). V lost 0 bases and J lost 4, with 12 bases in between. CDR1 is SGHNT and CDR2 is YENEEA in the germline V gene. The CDR3 is 15 residues long. CDR3 loop: CASSLDLRGGETQYF. CDR3 DNA sequence: TGTGCCAGCAGCTTAGATCTTAGGGGAGGAGAGACCCAGTACTTC.

The chain employs TRBV7-2 and TRBJ1-5, with 9 bases matching TRBD1. The CDR3 totals 15 residues. V dropped 5 bases and J dropped 6; count of bases not matched to a gene: 8. Germline V CDR1 and CDR2: SGHTA, FQGNSA. The CDR3 nucleotides are TGTGCCAGCAGCCCTACCGGACAGGGGAGTCAGCCCCAGCATTTT. It encodes CASSPTGQGSQPQHF. Filled out from reference TRBV7-2 and TRBJ1-5, the complete variable domain reads GAGVSQSPSNKVTEKGKDVELRCDPISGHTALYWYRQSLGQGLEFLIYFQGNSAPDKSGLPSDRFSAERTGGSVSTLTIQRTQQEDSAVYLCASSPTGQGSQPQHFGDGTRLSIL.

This chain connects TRBV18 to TRBJ2-7; the D gene is possibly TRBD1 (6 bases). This CDR3 spans 15 amino acids. Trimming took off 0 bases at V and 1 base at J, with 10 bases between the two ends. Germline values: CDR1 KGHSH, CDR2 LQKENI. The CDR3 nucleotides read TGTGCCAGCTCACCACCGTCCAGGGGATCCTACGAGCAGTACTTC. Amino acids: CASSPPSRGSYEQYF.

This rearrangement joins TRBV9 to TRBJ2-3; 10 positions agree with TRBD2. CDR3 size: 16 residues. The J segment lost 2 bases and the V segment lost 4 bases, leaving 7 bases of the junction unmatched. Germline values: CDR1 SGDLS, CDR2 YYNGEE. In DNA, the CDR3 is TGTGCCAGCAGCCCAGGACTAGCGGAGAACACAGATACGCAGTATTTT. Translation: CASSPGLAENTDTQYF.

CDR3 amino acids: CASSPGGRAVDEQFF. The CDR3, as DNA: TGTGCCAGCAGCCCTGGCGGGAGGGCCGTGGATGAGCAGTTCTTC. V and J are TRBV7-6 and TRBJ2-1, with 9 bases matching TRBD2. There are 15 residues in the CDR3. After removal of 5 bases from V and 8 bases from J, the junction contained 10 bases not matched to a gene. CDR1 SGHVS and CDR2 FNYEAQ come from the germline V gene.

The chain recombines TRBV3-1 (or the pseudogene TRBV3-2) with TRBJ2-2; D perhaps matches TRBD2 (6 bases). Germline V CDR1 and CDR2: LGHDT, YNNKEL (reference sequence). The CDR3 extends over 16 amino acids. The V and J ends lost 4 bases and 5 bases respectively, with 17 bases between them. DNA of the CDR3: TGTGCCAGCAGCCGTGAACCTGCACGGGGGACCGGGGAGCTGTTTTTT. It yields the protein CASSREPARGTGELFF.

This clone was observed once. J is TRBJ2-7 and V is TRBV3-1 (or the pseudogene TRBV3-2); 9 bases map to TRBD1. Germline values: CDR1 LGHDT, CDR2 YNNKEL (reference sequence). With 4 bases clipped from V and 4 bases from J, the junction kept 5 bases outside the gene matches. The CDR3 sequence is 14 residues long. The CDR3 region is CASSRRGQGYEQYF. The CDR3 nucleotides read TGTGCCAGCAGCCGGCGGGGACAGGGTTACGAGCAGTACTTC.

This clone occurred once. This rearrangement joins TRBV5-4 to TRBJ2-5; 8 bases are shared with TRBD1. CDR1 SGHNT and CDR2 YYREEE come from the germline V gene (reference sequence). This CDR3 is built from 15 residues. Losses at the gene ends were 1 base for V and 4 bases for J; bases not matched to a gene: 6. The CDR3 region has the DNA TGTGCCAGCAGCTTGCAGGGGGCGAGGGGAGAGACCCAGTACTTC. Protein product: CASSLQGARGETQYF.

This clone was counted a single time. V usage is TRBV29-1 and J usage is TRBJ1-1; no clear D. Germline loops: CDR1 SQVTM, CDR2 ANQGSEA. The V end was cut by 6 bases, the J end by 0 bases, with 11 bases between. CDR3 length equals 13 residues. This CDR3 is CSVLRRMNTEAFF. CDR3 DNA: TGCAGCGTCCTCCGGAGGATGAACACTGAAGCTTTCTTT.

The V and J genes are TRBV18 and TRBJ2-6; no clear D. The ends were cut back, 0 bases at V and 0 bases at J, with 21 bases in the middle. The CDR3 is 21 residues long. The germline gives CDR1 KGHSH, CDR2 LQKENI. CDR3 loop: CASSPPRSDRAPHSGANVLTF. The CDR3 DNA follows: TGTGCCAGCTCACCACCCCGATCGGACCGGGCCCCACACTCTGGGGCCAACGTCCTGACTTTC.

V is TRBV18 and J is TRBJ1-4; D unclear. Trimming shortened V by 5 bases and J by 0 bases, and 7 bases separated the two germline ends. The germline V gene has CDR1 KGHSH and CDR2 LQKENI. This CDR3 spans 14 amino acids. The CDR3, as DNA: TGTGCCAGCTCAAGGGCCGCAACTAATGAAAAACTGTTTTTT. Translated: CASSRAATNEKLFF.

The rearrangement links TRBV7-9 to TRBJ2-5; 8 bases agree with TRBD2. J gave up 4 bases and V 5 bases, and 9 bases lay outside the gene matches. There are 15 residues in the CDR3. Germline CDR1 is SEHNR and CDR2 is FQNEAQ (reference sequence). This CDR3 is CASSRTGTRGETQYF. CDR3 DNA: TGTGCCAGCAGCCGAACCGGGACTAGGGGAGAGACCCAGTACTTC.